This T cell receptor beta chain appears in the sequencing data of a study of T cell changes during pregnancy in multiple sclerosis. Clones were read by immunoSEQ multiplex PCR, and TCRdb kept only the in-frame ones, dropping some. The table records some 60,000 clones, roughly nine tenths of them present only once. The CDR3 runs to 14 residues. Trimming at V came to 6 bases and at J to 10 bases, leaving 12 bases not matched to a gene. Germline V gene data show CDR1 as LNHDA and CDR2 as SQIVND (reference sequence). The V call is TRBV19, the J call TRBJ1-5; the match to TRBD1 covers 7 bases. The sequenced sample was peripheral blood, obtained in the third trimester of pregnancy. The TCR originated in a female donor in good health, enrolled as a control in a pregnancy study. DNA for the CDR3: TGTGCCAGTAGCTCCTCCGGGACAGCGCACCCCCAGCATTTT. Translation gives CASSSSGTAHPQHF.